The rows below give T cell receptor beta chains drawn from one sample of a study of T cells after yellow fever vaccination. TCRdb reprocessed the 5' RACE reads with MiXCR, giving one entry per CDR3 protein. Of 45,000 to 65,000 distinct CDR3 sequences in the sample, about 6.6% are singletons; the top ten hold roughly 26%. The material was CD8+ T cells not binding an NS4B(214-222) dextramer, sorted from PBMCs, obtained more than 40 days after the first yellow fever vaccination. The receptor set was obtained from a man aged 18 to 35 who received the YFV17D yellow fever vaccine. CDR3s include the opening cysteine and the closing phenylalanine or tryptophan. Each record gives: D gene, V gene, J gene, clone size, CDR3 protein, CDR3 DNA. The D gene is left open where the match is weak. A row's size may be missing; if present it is once, few, many or a size class.

TRBD1,TRBV9,TRBJ2-1,many,CASSGTGGANNEQFF,TGTGCCAGCAGCGGAACAGGGGGCGCAAACAATGAGCAGTTCTTC
TRBD1,TRBV7-9,TRBJ2-7,.,CASSPGQGYYEQYF,TGTGCCAGCAGCCCGGGACAGGGATACTACGAGCAGTACTTC
TRBD2,TRBV3-1,TRBJ2-7,many,CASSQALAVPYEQYF,TGTGCCAGCAGCCAAGCTCTAGCGGTACCCTACGAGCAGTACTTC
.,TRBV6-5,TRBJ1-1,few,CASSYTGPPNTEAFF,TGTGCCAGCAGTTACACCGGGCCACCCAACACTGAAGCTTTCTTT
.,TRBV15,TRBJ2-3,many,CATSRVGGTDTQYF,TGTGCCACCAGCAGAGTTGGAGGCACTGATACGCAGTATTTT
.,TRBV10-3,TRBJ2-2,many,CAILGGPGELFF,TGTGCCATCCTGGGGGGGCCCGGGGAGCTGTTTTTT
.,TRBV5-1,TRBJ2-3,many,CASQLVWEERRTDTQYF,TGCGCCAGCCAGCTTGTATGGGAGGAGCGGCGCACAGATACGCAGTATTTT
TRBD1,TRBV10-3,TRBJ2-2,.,CAISGRGRNTGELFF,TGTGCCATCAGTGGCAGGGGGCGGAACACCGGGGAGCTGTTTTTT
TRBD1,TRBV7-9,TRBJ2-3,.,CASSWDRSDTDTQYF,TGTGCCAGCAGCTGGGACAGGTCCGACACAGATACGCAGTATTTT
.,TRBV6-2/TRBV6-3,TRBJ2-1,many,CASSLEGSYNEQLF,TGTGCCAGCAGTCTAGAGGGATCCTACAATGAGCAGCTCTTC
TRBD1,TRBV20-1,TRBJ1-2,.,CSARGGQVHYGYTF,TGCAGTGCTAGGGGGGGACAGGTCCACTATGGCTACACCTTC
.,TRBV19,TRBJ2-2,.,CASSEGMWVSGELFF,TGTGCCAGTAGCGAGGGGATGTGGGTGTCCGGGGAGCTGTTTTTT
TRBD1,TRBV5-1,TRBJ1-2,few,CASSLSGQERYGYTF,TGCGCCAGCAGCCTTTCGGGACAGGAGCGCTATGGCTACACCTTC
.,TRBV4-1,TRBJ2-1,few,CASSAIGRNFNEQFF,TGCGCCAGCAGCGCTATTGGGCGGAACTTCAATGAGCAGTTCTTC
.,TRBV20-1,TRBJ1-1,many,CSARDSLNTEAFF,TGCAGTGCTAGGGACAGTTTGAACACTGAAGCTTTCTTT
.,TRBV7-6,TRBJ2-1,few,CASSLGSSSYNEQFF,TGTGCCAGCAGCTTAGGTAGCAGCTCCTACAATGAGCAGTTCTTC
.,TRBV20-1,TRBJ1-4,.,CSARRAGVTNEKLFF,TGCAGTGCTAGAAGGGCGGGGGTGACTAATGAAAAACTGTTTTTT
.,TRBV7-2,TRBJ1-1,.,CASGRGNTEAFF,TGTGCCAGCGGACGGGGGAACACTGAAGCTTTCTTT
.,TRBV27,TRBJ1-1,.,CASSLGVNMNTEAFF,TGTGCCAGCAGCCTGGGGGTAAATATGAACACTGAAGCTTTCTTT
.,TRBV10-2,TRBJ2-7,many,CASSESGVGYEQYF,TGCGCCAGCAGTGAGTCGGGGGTGGGCTACGAGCAGTACTTC
.,TRBV19,TRBJ1-5,few,CASSIGRGLNQPQHF,TGTGCCAGTAGTATAGGAAGAGGACTCAATCAGCCCCAGCATTTT
TRBD2,TRBV5-1,TRBJ2-3,.,CASSLTSGTDTQYF,TGCGCCAGCAGCTTGACTAGCGGCACAGATACGCAGTATTTT
.,TRBV6-2/TRBV6-3,TRBJ2-5,many,CASSPLVGVEETQYF,TGTGCCAGCAGTCCTCTGGTAGGCGTGGAGGAGACCCAGTACTTC
.,TRBV7-2,TRBJ1-2,.,CASSRGGASNYGYTF,TGTGCCAGCAGCAGAGGGGGGGCATCTAACTATGGCTACACCTTC
TRBD2,TRBV11-2,TRBJ2-1,many,CASSLRASGGARNEQFF,TGTGCCAGCAGCCTGAGAGCTAGCGGGGGGGCACGGAATGAGCAGTTCTTC
.,TRBV6-2/TRBV6-3,TRBJ1-2,many,CASSYQDNNYGYTF,TGTGCCAGCAGTTACCAGGACAATAACTATGGCTACACCTTC
TRBD2,TRBV4-1,TRBJ2-1,many,CASSQAGSGGQGAYNEQFF,TGCGCCAGCAGCCAAGCCGGGAGCGGGGGGCAGGGGGCCTACAATGAGCAGTTCTTC
TRBD1,TRBV5-1,TRBJ1-1,.,CASSLKGASMNTEAFF,TGCGCCAGCAGCCTGAAGGGGGCGAGTATGAACACTGAAGCTTTCTTT
.,TRBV4-1,TRBJ2-7,few,CASSQEWADYEQYF,TGCGCCAGCAGCCAAGAGTGGGCTGACTACGAGCAGTACTTC
.,TRBV27,TRBJ1-2,few,CASSFGTGGGFYGYTF,TGTGCCAGCAGTTTTGGTACAGGAGGGGGTTTCTATGGCTACACCTTC
TRBD2,TRBV6-5,TRBJ2-1,few,CASSYSASGEQFF,TGTGCCAGCAGTTACTCGGCTAGCGGGGAACAGTTCTTC
TRBD1,TRBV7-9,TRBJ2-2,.,CASSWDRVTGELFF,TGTGCCAGCAGCTGGGACAGGGTCACCGGGGAGCTGTTTTTT
TRBD2,TRBV6-5,TRBJ2-3,many,CASSYSRLAGTDTQYF,TGTGCCAGCAGTTACTCTCGACTAGCGGGCACAGATACGCAGTATTTT
.,TRBV11-2,TRBJ2-7,few,CASSLRLPPGPPSYEQYF,TGTGCCAGCAGCTTAAGGCTGCCTCCGGGACCGCCTTCCTACGAGCAGTACTTC
.,TRBV10-3,TRBJ2-1,many,CAISRGSEQFF,TGTGCCATCAGTCGGGGCTCCGAGCAGTTCTTC
TRBD2,TRBV12-3/TRBV12-4,TRBJ2-3,few,CASSFTPSGGITDTQYF,TGTGCCAGCAGTTTCACCCCTAGCGGGGGGATCACAGATACGCAGTATTTT
.,TRBV6-5,TRBJ1-1,.,CASSYSAVTEAFF,TGTGCCAGCAGTTACTCCGCGGTCACTGAAGCTTTCTTT
.,TRBV4-1,TRBJ1-5,many,CASSQLGRENQPQHF,TGCGCCAGCAGCCAACTGGGACGGGAGAATCAGCCCCAGCATTTT
.,TRBV28,TRBJ1-1,few,CASSYPGATFAEAFF,TGTGCCAGCAGTTATCCAGGGGCGACGTTTGCTGAAGCTTTCTTT
.,TRBV5-1,TRBJ1-4,.,CASSLRRMDEKLFF,TGCGCCAGCAGCTTAAGGCGGATGGATGAAAAACTGTTTTTT
.,TRBV4-3,TRBJ1-2,.,CASSQELLGDYGYTF,TGCGCCAGCAGCCAAGAGCTGCTAGGGGACTATGGCTACACCTTC
.,TRBV11-2,TRBJ2-1,few,CASSPRRDEQFF,TGTGCCAGCAGTCCCCGGAGGGATGAGCAGTTCTTC
.,TRBV5-1,TRBJ2-7,many,CASSLGWGAYEQYF,TGCGCCAGCAGCTTGGGATGGGGGGCCTACGAGCAGTACTTC
.,TRBV19,TRBJ2-1,many,CASSAAGWNEQFF,TGTGCCAGTAGTGCCGCAGGGTGGAATGAGCAGTTCTTC
.,TRBV28,TRBJ2-7,many,CASTFSYSYEQYF,TGTGCCAGCACATTTAGTTATTCCTACGAGCAGTACTTC